This T cell receptor beta chain was retrieved from a study of T-cell memory formation after mild COVID-19. Study overall: The two donors had largely donor-specific TCR clusters.

This clonotype came up a few times. What it recognizes is unknown. Germline V lookup: CDR1 SNHLY, CDR2 FYNNEI. The CDR3 extends over 14 amino acids. Trimming cost V 6 bases and J 1 base, with 12 bases left between them. Study-wide results and caveats: Day 15 to 85 contracting clones showed balanced CD4/CD8; later expanders leaned CD4+. Those CD4+ clones that contracted were mainly in CM and EM (CD8+ ones in EMRA).

UMIs and sample barcodes were carried by the TCR alpha and TCR beta cDNA libraries that 5'RACE produced using constant-segment primers. TCRdb called the 5' RACE reads again in MiXCR, with one record for every CDR3 protein. The profile shows nearly 200,000 distinct CDR3 sequences, around 16% of them singletons. Source material: PBMCs or a T cell subset sorted from them (not recorded which). The TCR originated in an adult woman who had mild COVID-19 (a few samples of this study predate the infection). Cell type and time point are not known. The genes are TRBV2 and TRBJ1-1; D unresolved. The chain's CDR3 is CASSVSVGNTEAFF. CDR3 in DNA: TGTGCCAGCAGCGTGTCCGTGGGGAACACTGAAGCTTTCTTT. Complete variable domain (other parts from reference TRBV2 and TRBJ1-1): EPEVTQTPSHQVTQMGQEVILRCVPISNHLYFYWYRQILGQKVEFLVSFYNNEISEKSEIFDDQFSVERPDGSNFTLKIRSTKLEDSAMYFCASSVSVGNTEAFFGQGTRLTVV.